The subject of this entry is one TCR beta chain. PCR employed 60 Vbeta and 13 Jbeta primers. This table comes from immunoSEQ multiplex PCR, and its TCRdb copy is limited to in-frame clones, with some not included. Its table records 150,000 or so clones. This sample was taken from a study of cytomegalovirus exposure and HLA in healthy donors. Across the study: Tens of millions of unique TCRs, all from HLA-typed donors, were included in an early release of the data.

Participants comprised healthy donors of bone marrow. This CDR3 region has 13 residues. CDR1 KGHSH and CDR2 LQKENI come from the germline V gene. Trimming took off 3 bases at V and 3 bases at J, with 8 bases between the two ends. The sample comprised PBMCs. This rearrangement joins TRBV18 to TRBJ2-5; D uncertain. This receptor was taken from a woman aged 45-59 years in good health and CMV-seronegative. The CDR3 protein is CASSPDNKETQYF. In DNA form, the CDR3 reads TGTGCCAGCTCACCCGACAATAAAGAGACCCAGTACTTC.